A selection of T cell receptor beta chains follows, all from one sample in a study of shared clonotypes between healthy human individuals. The data were produced by immunoSEQ multiplex PCR, yet TCRdb's version contains in-frame clones alone and is incomplete. The sample includes under 600,000 clones, roughly 98% of them seen just once. The sample taken for sequencing was naive CD8+ T cells sorted from blood. The receptor set was obtained from a man aged 25 to 45 in good health. Both conserved end residues are part of each CDR3. The order of the fields is clone size, D gene, V gene, J gene, CDR3 DNA, CDR3 protein. D genes are given only for firm matches. Part of the rows lack a size; the others show once, few, many or a class for expanded clones.

.	.	TRBV29-1	TRBJ2-5	TGCAGCGTTGCGGAGGGGCAAGAGACCCAGTACTTC	CSVAEGQETQYF
.	TRBD1	TRBV7-6	TRBJ2-7	TGTGCCAGCAGCTTATCTTCCGCCGGGACAGCCCACGACTACGAGCAGTACTTC	CASSLSSAGTAHDYEQYF
.	TRBD2	TRBV4-3	TRBJ2-1	TGCGCCAGCAGCCAACTAGCGGGAGATTACAATGAGCAGTTCTTC	CASSQLAGDYNEQFF
.	.	TRBV9	TRBJ2-2	TGTGCCAGCAGCGTAGCAAAGAACACCGGGGAGCTGTTTTTT	CASSVAKNTGELFF
.	.	TRBV7-6	TRBJ1-2	TGTGCCAGCAGCCCACCGGGACCGGGCTATGGCTACACCTTC	CASSPPGPGYGYTF
.	.	TRBV9	TRBJ2-1	TGTGCCAGCAACGTAGCTGGTGATGAGCAGTTCTTC	CASNVAGDEQFF
.	TRBD1	TRBV6-5	TRBJ2-2	TGTGCCAGCAGTTCCGGGACAGGGGCGGCCGGGGAGCTGTTTTTT	CASSSGTGAAGELFF
once	.	TRBV5-6	TRBJ2-3	TGTGCCAGCAGCTTGGAGCCCCCAGATACGCAGTATTTT	CASSLEPPDTQYF
.	TRBD2	TRBV7-8	TRBJ2-1	TGTGCCAGCAGCCCCAATTGGCGGGAGGGGACGGATGAGCAGTTCTTC	CASSPNWREGTDEQFF
.	TRBD1	TRBV28	TRBJ1-1	TGTGCCAGCAGTCCACGACAGGGGACAGCTTTCTTT	CASSPRQGTAFF
.	.	TRBV7-9	TRBJ2-5	TGTGCCAGCAGCCGGGAGAGTGGAAGAGAGACCCAGTACTTC	CASSRESGRETQYF
.	TRBD1	TRBV28	TRBJ1-5	TGTGCCAGCAGTCCCCTGGTGGACAGGGACGGTAATCAGCCCCAGCATTTT	CASSPLVDRDGNQPQHF
.	TRBD1	TRBV15	TRBJ2-3	TGTGCCACCAGCTTTCGGACAGGGACAGATACGCAGTATTTT	CATSFRTGTDTQYF
.	TRBD2	TRBV7-9	TRBJ2-7	TGTGCCAGCAGCCCCCCCACCGGGAGGTACGAGCAGTACTTC	CASSPPTGRYEQYF
.	TRBD2	TRBV4-1	TRBJ2-7	TGCGCCAGCAGCCACCTAAAGACTAGCGGGAGTAGCTACGAGCAGTACTTC	CASSHLKTSGSSYEQYF
.	TRBD2	TRBV14	TRBJ2-1	TGTGCCAGCAGCTTGACTAGCGAGGACAATGAGCAGTTCTTC	CASSLTSEDNEQFF
.	TRBD2	TRBV9	TRBJ2-1	TGTGCCAGCAGCGATAGCGGGAGTGGGTACAATGAGCAGTTCTTC	CASSDSGSGYNEQFF
.	.	TRBV7-8	TRBJ2-7	TGTGCCAGCAGCTTAGGGCTTTCGGGAGACTACGAGCAGTACTTC	CASSLGLSGDYEQYF
once	.	TRBV29-1	TRBJ2-3	TGCAGCGTTGTAGACCGGGACCCAGATACGCAGTATTTT	CSVVDRDPDTQYF
few	.	TRBV5-6	TRBJ2-2	TGTGCCAGCAGCTTTAACACCGGGGAGCTGTTTTTT	CASSFNTGELFF
.	TRBD1	TRBV7-9	TRBJ1-5	TGTGCCAGCAGCGATAAACAGGGGGTGGTTCAGCCCCAGCATTTT	CASSDKQGVVQPQHF
.	.	TRBV4-3	TRBJ2-7	TGCGCCAGCAGCCAAGTTATCGGCTTCTCCTACGAGCAGTACTTC	CASSQVIGFSYEQYF
.	.	TRBV25-1	TRBJ2-7	TGTGCCAGCAGGCTAGGGGGCTCCTACGAGCAGTACTTC	CASRLGGSYEQYF
.	.	TRBV2	TRBJ2-7	TGTGCCAGCAGCGGACGACAGGCTGACGAGCAGTACTTC	CASSGRQADEQYF
.	.	TRBV27	TRBJ2-7	TGTGCCAGCAGTTCAGGAACAGAAGACTTCTACGAGCAGTACTTC	CASSSGTEDFYEQYF
.	.	TRBV5-1	TRBJ1-1	TGCGCCAGCAGGGAGACAGGGAACACTGAAGCTTTCTTT	CASRETGNTEAFF
.	TRBD2	TRBV28	TRBJ2-1	TGTGCCAGCAGTCGACTAGCGAGTTACAATGAGCAGTTCTTC	CASSRLASYNEQFF
.	.	TRBV27	TRBJ2-1	TGTGCCAGCAGTCTAGGGTTTGGTATCTACAATGAGCAGTTCTTC	CASSLGFGIYNEQFF
.	TRBD2	TRBV29-1	TRBJ2-5	TGCAGCGTTGAGGTGCGGGGGAACCAAGAGACCCAGTACTTC	CSVEVRGNQETQYF
.	TRBD2	TRBV7-3	TRBJ2-1	TGTGCCAGCAGCTTATATGCTAGCGGGAGCCTCGGAGAGCAGTTCTTC	CASSLYASGSLGEQFF
.	.	TRBV29-1	TRBJ2-2	TGCAGCGCCACGGGAGTAGTCTCGGCCGGGGAGCTGTTTTTT	CSATGVVSAGELFF
.	.	TRBV2	TRBJ2-5	TGTGCCAGCATAGTCGAGACCCAGTACTTC	CASIVETQYF
once	.	TRBV6-5	TRBJ2-1	TGTGCCAGCACTTCAGGACTCGACAATGAGCAGTTCTTC	CASTSGLDNEQFF
.	.	TRBV30	TRBJ1-1	TGTGCCTGGAGTGAAGGGATGAACACTGAAGCTTTCTTT	CAWSEGMNTEAFF
.	TRBD1	TRBV27	TRBJ2-3	TGTGCCAGCAGTCCACGCAGGGGGCGCGGCACAGATACGCAGTATTTT	CASSPRRGRGTDTQYF
.	TRBD2	TRBV11-2	TRBJ2-5	TGTGCCAGCAGCTTCCGACTAGCGGGAGGGCCAGAGACCCAGTACTTC	CASSFRLAGGPETQYF
once	.	TRBV25-1	TRBJ1-1	TGTGCCAGCAAGAGGCGTCGCGGGAACACTGAAGCTTTCTTT	CASKRRRGNTEAFF
.	.	TRBV11-2	TRBJ2-1	TGTGCCAGCAGCCGCTGGGGACCACAGAACTACAATGAGCAGTTCTTC	CASSRWGPQNYNEQFF
.	TRBD2	TRBV11-2	TRBJ2-7	TGTGCCAGCAGCTTAGAGGTAGCGGGAGGCTCCTACGAGCAGTACTTC	CASSLEVAGGSYEQYF
.	.	TRBV27	TRBJ2-7	TGTGCCAGCAGCCCGATCGCTCCTTACGAGCAGTACTTC	CASSPIAPYEQYF
.	.	TRBV15	TRBJ1-2	TGTGCCACCAGCAGAGATAATGGCTACACCTTC	CATSRDNGYTF
once	.	TRBV9	TRBJ1-1	TGTGCCAGCAGCGCCGAACAGGGTAACACTGAAGCTTTCTTT	CASSAEQGNTEAFF